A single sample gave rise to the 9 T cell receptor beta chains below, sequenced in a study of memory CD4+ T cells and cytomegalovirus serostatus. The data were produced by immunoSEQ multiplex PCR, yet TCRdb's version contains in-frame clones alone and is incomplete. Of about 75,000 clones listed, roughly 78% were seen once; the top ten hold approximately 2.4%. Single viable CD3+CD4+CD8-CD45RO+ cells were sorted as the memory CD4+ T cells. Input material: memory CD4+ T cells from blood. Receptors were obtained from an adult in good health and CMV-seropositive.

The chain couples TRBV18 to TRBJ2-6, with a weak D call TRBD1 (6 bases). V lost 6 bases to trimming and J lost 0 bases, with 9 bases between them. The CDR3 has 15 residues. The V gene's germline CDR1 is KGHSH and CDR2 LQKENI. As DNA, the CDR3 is TGTGCCAGCTCCCCAGGGGACTCTGGGGCCAACGTCCTGACTTTC. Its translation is CASSPGDSGANVLTF. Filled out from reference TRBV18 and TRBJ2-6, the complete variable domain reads NAGVMQNPRHLVRRRGQEARLRCSPMKGHSHVYWYRQLPEEGLKFMVYLQKENIIDESGMPKERFSAEFPKEGPSILRIQQVVRGDSAAYFCASSPGDSGANVLTFGAGSRLTVL.

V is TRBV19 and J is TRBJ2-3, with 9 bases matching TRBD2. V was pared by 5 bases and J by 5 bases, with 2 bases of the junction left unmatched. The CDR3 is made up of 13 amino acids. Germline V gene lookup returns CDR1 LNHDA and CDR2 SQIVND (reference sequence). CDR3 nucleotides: TGTGCCAGTAGTCAACTAGCGGGAGATACGCAGTATTTT. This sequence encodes CASSQLAGDTQYF. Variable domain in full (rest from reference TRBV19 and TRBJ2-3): DGGITQSPKYLFRKEGQNVTLSCEQNLNHDAMYWYRQDPGQGLRLIYYSQIVNDFQKGDIAEGYSVSREKKESFPLTVTSAQKNPTAFYLCASSQLAGDTQYFGPGTRLTVL.

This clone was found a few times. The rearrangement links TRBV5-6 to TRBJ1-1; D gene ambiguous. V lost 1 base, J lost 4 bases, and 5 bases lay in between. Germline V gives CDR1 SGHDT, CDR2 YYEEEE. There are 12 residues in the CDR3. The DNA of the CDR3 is TGTGCCAGCAGCTTGCGAGGCACTGAAGCTTTCTTT. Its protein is CASSLRGTEAFF.

CDR3 residues: CASSFARRLSGQPQHF. CDR3 bases: TGTGCCAGCAGCTTCGCGAGGCGCCTGAGTGGTCAGCCCCAGCATTTT. V is TRBV7-8 and J is TRBJ1-5; D gene ambiguous. This CDR3 spans 16 amino acids. Trimming took 3 bases from V and 6 from J, leaving 18 bases between them. Per germline, CDR1 SGHVS and CDR2 FQNEAQ. The full variable domain, with the rest looked up from reference TRBV7-8 and TRBJ1-5, is GAGVSQSPRYKVAKRGQDVALRCDPISGHVSLFWYQQALGQGPEFLTYFQNEAQLDKSGLPSDRFFAERPEGSVSTLKIQRTQQEDSAVYLCASSFARRLSGQPQHFGDGTRLSIL.

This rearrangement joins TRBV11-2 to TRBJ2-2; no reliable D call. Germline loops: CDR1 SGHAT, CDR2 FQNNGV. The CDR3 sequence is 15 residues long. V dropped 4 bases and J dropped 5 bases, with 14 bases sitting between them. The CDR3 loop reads CASSSKRRRTGELFF. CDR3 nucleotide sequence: TGTGCCAGCAGCTCTAAACGGCGGAGAACCGGGGAGCTGTTTTTT.

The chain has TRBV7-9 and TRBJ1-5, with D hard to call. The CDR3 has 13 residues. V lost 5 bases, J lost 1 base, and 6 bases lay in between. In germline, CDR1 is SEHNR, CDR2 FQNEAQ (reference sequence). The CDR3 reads CASSPQSNQPQHF. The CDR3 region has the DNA TGTGCCAGCAGCCCCCAGAGCAATCAGCCCCAGCATTTT.

CDR3 sequence: CASSVSLETEAFF. The CDR3 region has the DNA TGTGCCAGCAGCGTGAGTCTCGAAACTGAAGCTTTCTTT. V is TRBV9 and J is TRBJ1-1; no definite D call. V gave up 2 bases and J gave up 5 bases, with 10 bases separating them. This CDR3 contains 13 residues. Germline assignment: CDR1 SGDLS and CDR2 YYNGEE.

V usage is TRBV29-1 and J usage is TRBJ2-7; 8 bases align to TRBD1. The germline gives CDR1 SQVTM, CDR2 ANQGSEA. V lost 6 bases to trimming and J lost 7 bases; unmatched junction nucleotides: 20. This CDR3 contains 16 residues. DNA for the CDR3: TGCAGCGTCCGCCCCGCGGGACAGGCCTTAGGTGTGGAGCAGTACTTC. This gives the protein CSVRPAGQALGVEQYF.

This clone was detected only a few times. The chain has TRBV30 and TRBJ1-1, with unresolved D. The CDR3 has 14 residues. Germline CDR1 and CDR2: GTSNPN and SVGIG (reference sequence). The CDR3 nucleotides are TGTGCTACCAAAATGGAGCAGGCGAACACTGAAGCTTTCTTT. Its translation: CATKMEQANTEAFF.